This is a list of T cell receptor beta chains from one sample in a study of shared clonotypes between healthy human individuals. TCRdb's table, derived via immunoSEQ multiplex PCR, lists solely in-frame clones and lacks some. This sample has 1.4 million to 1.5 million clones; roughly 96% occur once, and the top ten carry approximately 1%. Sequenced input: naive CD4+ T cells sorted from blood. Receptors originate from a man aged 25-40 years in good health. Both conserved end residues are part of each CDR3. The D gene is left open where the match is weak. Clone size is given for some rows only: seen once, a few or many times, or a class if the clone is expanded.

J	D	size	V	CDR3	DNA
TRBJ1-2	NA	NA	TRBV7-9	CASSPRQVGRSRGGYTF	TGTGCCAGCAGCCCCCGACAAGTAGGACGGAGCAGGGGTGGCTACACCTTC
TRBJ1-1	NA	NA	TRBV5-6	CASSLAWASEAFF	TGTGCCAGCAGCTTGGCTTGGGCCTCTGAAGCTTTCTTT
TRBJ2-4	TRBD1	NA	TRBV18	CASSPRTGENIQYF	TGTGCCAGCTCACCACGGACAGGAGAAAACATTCAGTACTTC
TRBJ2-2	NA	NA	TRBV5-6	CASSSPGLPLTGELFF	TGTGCCAGCAGCTCACCGGGACTCCCTCTGACCGGGGAGCTGTTTTTT
TRBJ1-2	NA	NA	TRBV28	CASRTLVNYGYTF	TGTGCCAGCAGAACATTAGTTAACTATGGCTACACCTTC
TRBJ1-1	NA	NA	TRBV6-1	CASSEAGNTEAFF	TGTGCCAGCAGTGAGGCGGGGAACACTGAAGCTTTCTTT
TRBJ2-1	NA	NA	TRBV2	CASTSGAPSSYNEQFF	TGTGCCAGCACCTCAGGAGCGCCTAGCTCCTACAATGAGCAGTTCTTC
TRBJ2-1	NA	NA	TRBV28	CASSLLGGGVGNEQFF	TGTGCCAGCAGTTTATTGGGTGGGGGAGTGGGCAATGAGCAGTTCTTC
TRBJ1-1	NA	NA	TRBV29-1	CSVRGREVYTEAFF	TGCAGCGTTAGGGGGAGGGAGGTGTACACTGAAGCTTTCTTT
TRBJ2-2	NA	NA	TRBV7-9	CASSSVTGELFF	TGTGCCAGCAGCTCGGTTACAGGGGAGCTGTTTTTT
TRBJ2-2	NA	NA	TRBV7-7	CASSPRETGPNTGELFF	TGTGCTAGCAGCCCCCGCGAGACGGGACCCAACACCGGGGAGCTGTTTTTT
TRBJ1-5	NA	NA	TRBV6-1	CASSEASPLHQPQHF	TGTGCCAGCAGTGAAGCGTCCCCCCTTCATCAGCCCCAGCATTTT
TRBJ1-5	NA	NA	TRBV6-7	CASKPRGRSEYSNQPQHF	TGTGCCAGCAAACCAAGGGGTCGGTCGGAATATAGCAATCAGCCCCAGCATTTT
TRBJ2-1	TRBD2	NA	TRBV9	CASSTSSGDSYNEQFF	TGTGCCAGCAGCACTTCTAGCGGAGACTCCTACAATGAGCAGTTCTTC
TRBJ2-3	TRBD2	NA	TRBV11-2	CASSPGTRAPDTQYF	TGTGCCAGCAGCCCCGGGACTAGGGCCCCAGATACGCAGTATTTT
TRBJ2-1	TRBD1	NA	TRBV7-9	CASSLTGRNEQFF	TGTGCCAGCAGCTTGACAGGGCGCAATGAGCAGTTCTTC
TRBJ2-7	TRBD1	NA	TRBV7-2	CASSRSTGSYEQYF	TGTGCCAGCAGCCGATCGACAGGGTCCTACGAGCAGTACTTC
TRBJ2-7	NA	NA	TRBV9	CASSVYLDRPYEQYF	TGTGCCAGCAGCGTTTATTTGGATAGACCCTACGAGCAGTACTTC
TRBJ2-5	NA	NA	TRBV5-1	CASSLEPAETQYF	TGCGCCAGCAGCTTGGAGCCCGCGGAGACCCAGTACTTC
TRBJ2-2	NA	NA	TRBV15	CATSRDRVSGNTGELFF	TGTGCCACCAGCAGAGATCGGGTTAGCGGGAACACCGGGGAGCTGTTTTTT
TRBJ2-1	NA	NA	TRBV7-2	CASSLGGSGNNEQFF	TGTGCCAGCAGCTTAGGAGGGAGTGGGAACAATGAGCAGTTCTTC
TRBJ2-5	NA	NA	TRBV28	CASSLLGRPGQETQYF	TGTGCCAGCAGTCTCCTGGGACGTCCAGGTCAAGAGACCCAGTACTTC
TRBJ2-3	TRBD2	once	TRBV7-9	CASSDSGLQYF	TGTGCCAGCAGCGATAGCGGGTTGCAGTATTTT
TRBJ2-1	NA	NA	TRBV9	CASSLRTYNEQFF	TGTGCCAGCAGCCTCCGGACCTACAATGAGCAGTTCTTC
TRBJ2-7	NA	NA	TRBV7-2	CASSYRGGTYEQYF	TGTGCCAGCAGCTACAGGGGAGGCACCTACGAGCAGTACTTC
TRBJ2-7	TRBD1	NA	TRBV28	CASSSGTGIHEQYF	TGTGCCAGCAGCTCCGGGACAGGGATCCACGAGCAGTACTTC
TRBJ2-3	NA	NA	TRBV27	CATSSWGYTDTQYF	TGTGCCACCTCGAGCTGGGGGTACACAGATACGCAGTATTTT
TRBJ2-5	NA	NA	TRBV21-1	CASSPPWPGQETQYF	TGTGCCAGCAGCCCTCCATGGCCAGGACAAGAGACCCAGTACTTC
TRBJ1-5	NA	NA	TRBV5-1	CASSPSGLLNQPQHF	TGCGCCAGCAGCCCTTCAGGGTTACTCAATCAGCCCCAGCATTTT
TRBJ2-7	TRBD2	NA	TRBV2	CASSGMAGGPRYEQYF	TGTGCCAGCAGTGGAATGGCGGGAGGGCCTAGGTACGAGCAGTACTTC
TRBJ2-7	NA	once	TRBV6-5	CASSYSIAGLDEQYF	TGTGCCAGCAGTTACTCGATTGCGGGGTTGGACGAGCAGTACTTC
TRBJ2-7	NA	NA	TRBV4-3	CASSPYSEHSYEQYF	TGCGCCAGCAGCCCCTATAGCGAGCACTCCTACGAGCAGTACTTC
TRBJ2-7	NA	NA	TRBV7-6	CASSALDIHEQYF	TGTGCCAGCAGCGCGCTAGATATCCACGAGCAGTACTTC
TRBJ2-7	NA	NA	TRBV5-1	CASSLSRTRLGSYEQYF	TGCGCCAGCAGCCTTTCTCGTACCAGACTAGGGTCCTACGAGCAGTACTTC
TRBJ2-6	TRBD2	NA	TRBV7-9	CASSFRLATGGANVLTF	TGTGCCAGCAGCTTTAGACTAGCGACTGGTGGGGCCAACGTCCTGACTTTC
TRBJ2-7	TRBD2	NA	TRBV28	CASSFASGNYEQYF	TGTGCCAGCAGTTTCGCTAGCGGGAACTACGAGCAGTACTTC